This is a list of T cell receptor beta chains from one sample in a study of beta chain features in type 1 diabetes. The protocol was immunoSEQ multiplex PCR, while the TCRdb copy is restricted to in-frame clones and leaves out a portion. The sample carries a few hundred thousand clones, over 8.5% recorded once. The sequencing sample was made of central memory CD4+ T cells from blood. Receptors were obtained from a man aged 25-40 years with type 1 diabetes. CDR3s include the opening cysteine and the closing phenylalanine or tryptophan. Each record gives: D gene, clone size, J gene, V gene, CDR3 protein, CDR3 DNA. D genes are given only for firm matches. Some rows mark clone size as missing; the rest say once, few, many or name a class of expanded clone.

- - TRBJ1-5 TRBV30 CAWSPRWKGNQPQHF TGTGCCTGGAGCCCTCGGTGGAAGGGCAATCAGCCCCAGCATTTT
TRBD1 few TRBJ1-2 TRBV28 CASSTDRGRGYTF TGTGCCAGCAGTACGGACAGGGGGCGAGGCTACACCTTC
- few TRBJ2-7 TRBV5-4 CASSFRGGSSYEQYF TGTGCCAGCAGCTTTCGTGGGGGGAGCTCCTACGAGCAGTACTTC
- - TRBJ1-5 TRBV19 CASSIDANQPQHF TGTGCCAGTAGTATAGATGCGAATCAGCCCCAGCATTTT
TRBD1 few TRBJ2-4 TRBV5-1 CASSLGGTVGNIQYF TGCGCCAGCAGCTTGGGAGGGACAGTGGGAAACATTCAGTACTTC
- few TRBJ1-5 TRBV7-2 CASSKAGNGQPQHF TGTGCCAGCAGCAAAGCGGGAAACGGTCAGCCCCAGCATTTT
- few TRBJ2-5 TRBV14 CASSQEGRAVLYQETQYF TGTGCCAGCAGCCAAGAAGGGCGGGCGGTCCTGTACCAAGAGACCCAGTACTTC
- few TRBJ1-5 TRBV9 CASSAGGNQPQHF TGTGCCAGCAGCGCGGGGGGCAATCAGCCCCAGCATTTT
TRBD2 - TRBJ2-3 TRBV7-2 CASSLGLADLTDTQYF TGTGCCAGCAGCTTAGGACTAGCGGATCTCACAGATACGCAGTATTTT
TRBD1 few TRBJ1-5 TRBV19 CASSIPTGGEMAQHF TGTGCCAGTAGTATACCTACAGGGGGTGAAATGGCCCAGCATTTT
TRBD2 - TRBJ2-1 TRBV2 CASSPNRDYPFF TGTGCCAGCAGCCCAAACCGGGACTATCCGTTCTTC
- once TRBJ1-1 TRBV7-2 CASSPGMGNTEAFF TGTGCCAGCAGCCCCGGAATGGGGAACACTGAAGCTTTCTTT
- few TRBJ2-7 TRBV7-2 CASSPQGGNGYEQYF TGTGCCAGCAGCCCCCAGGGAGGAAATGGTTACGAGCAGTACTTC
TRBD2 many TRBJ2-3 TRBV7-9 CAHPALAGGPDTQYF TGTGCCCACCCCGCACTAGCGGGAGGGCCAGATACGCAGTATTTT
- few TRBJ1-4 TRBV6-6 CASSYAVQGAGEKLFF TGTGCCAGCAGTTACGCCGTACAGGGCGCCGGCGAAAAACTGTTTTTT
- - TRBJ2-7 TRBV28 CASSLPRYEQYF TGTGCCAGCAGTTTACCTCGATACGAGCAGTACTTC
- few TRBJ2-2 TRBV10-1 CASRARVSGELFF TGCGCCAGCAGAGCAAGGGTCTCCGGGGAGCTGTTTTTT
- few TRBJ2-3 TRBV7-2 CASSYAEGDTQYF TGTGCCAGCAGTTACGCCGAGGGGGATACGCAGTATTTT
- - TRBJ2-1 TRBV6-6 CAISGTIDNEQFF TGTGCCATCAGCGGGACAATCGACAATGAGCAGTTCTTC
- few TRBJ2-3 TRBV5-5 CASSLEEADTQYF TGTGCCAGCAGCTTGGAAGAGGCAGATACGCAGTATTTT